The 20 T cell receptor beta chains below all came from one sample that was sequenced in a study of T-cell memory formation after mild COVID-19. TCRdb passed the 5' RACE reads through MiXCR, listing each CDR3 protein once. The sample shows 220,000 or so distinct CDR3 sequences, 9.5% to 10% of them seen only once. The material sequenced was PBMCs or a T cell subset sorted from them (not recorded which). Receptor source: a man between 18 and 35 years old who had mild COVID-19 (a few samples of this study predate the infection). Cell type and time point are not known.

This clonotype was picked up a small number of times. This chain uses TRBV10-3 with TRBJ2-7; no definite D call. The length of the CDR3 is 11 residues. Germline V CDR1 and CDR2: ENHRY, SYGVKD. The V end lost 6 bases, the J end lost 4 bases, and 7 bases lay between the germline ends. The DNA of the CDR3 is TGTGCCATCAGGACATCTTACGAGCAGTACTTC. Amino acid sequence: CAIRTSYEQYF.

V and J are TRBV9 and TRBJ2-3; no clear D gene. CDR1 and CDR2 (germline): SGDLS, YYNGEE. Trimming cost V 0 bases and J 5 bases, with 7 bases left between them. The CDR3 loop spans 13 amino acids. The CDR3 protein is CASSVGVVDTQYF. CDR3 bases: TGTGCCAGCAGCGTAGGGGTCGTAGATACGCAGTATTTT. Full variable domain (rest looked up from reference TRBV9 and TRBJ2-3): DSGVTQTPKHLITATGQRVTLRCSPRSGDLSVYWYQQSLDQGLQFLIQYYNGEERAKGNILERFSAQQFPDLHSELNLSSLELGDSALYFCASSVGVVDTQYFGPGTRLTVL.

Points on this clonotype: The junction departs from the called germline gene at one end, perhaps through a read error. The CDR3 bases are TGCGCCAGCAGCTTAACGGGGACAGGGCCAGTCCTCTTC. Protein product: CASSLTGTGPVLF. The V gene is TRBV5-1, the J gene TRBJ1-2; TRBD1 agrees at 9 bases. The CDR3 runs 13 residues. Germline V gives CDR1 SGHRS, CDR2 YFSETQ.

The sample holds a few counts of this clonotype. The chain uses TRBV7-6 and TRBJ1-5; D gene uncertain. V dropped 10 bases and J dropped 5 bases, with 3 bases sitting between them. This CDR3 contains 9 residues. Per germline, CDR1 SGHVS and CDR2 FNYEAQ. CDR3 coding DNA: TGTGCCACCGATCAGCCCCAGCATTTT. It is translated as CATDQPQHF. The full variable domain, its missing parts supplied by reference TRBV7-6 and TRBJ1-5, is GAGVSQSPRYKVTKRGQDVALRCDPISGHVSLYWYRQALGQGPEFLTYFNYEAQQDKSGLPNDRFSAERPEGSISTLTIQRTEQRDSAMYRCATDQPQHFGDGTRLSIL.

This clonotype was counted many times. The V gene is TRBV5-1, the J gene TRBJ2-3; weak D call: TRBD2 (7 bases). The V gene's germline CDR1 is SGHRS and CDR2 YFSETQ. V was clipped by 4 bases and J by 2 bases, with 11 bases between them. This CDR3 comprises 14 residues. CDR3 residues: CASSGGAHTDTQYF. CDR3 nucleotide sequence: TGCGCCAGCAGCGGGGGGGCACACACAGATACGCAGTATTTT.

This clonotype was found a few times. The chain joins TRBV7-6 to TRBJ2-1; 7 bases align to TRBD2. CDR3 length: 13 residues. The V gene end was trimmed by 3 bases and the J gene end by 8 bases; junction bases not matched to a gene: 4. The germline V gene encodes CDR1 SGHVS and CDR2 FNYEAQ. The CDR3 nucleotides are TGTGCCAGCAGCTTTACTAGCGCATATGAGCAGTTCTTC. Amino acids: CASSFTSAYEQFF.

A few counts support this clonotype. This sequence joins TRBV2 and TRBJ2-5; D remains unclear. Germline V gene data show CDR1 as SNHLY and CDR2 as FYNNEI. Deletions cut 7 bases from V and 1 base from J, with 10 bases between. This CDR3 has 13 residues. The CDR3 nucleotides are TGTGCCAGCAAACTGGTGGGCCAAGAGACCCAGTACTTC. Protein product: CASKLVGQETQYF. The full variable domain, its missing parts supplied by reference TRBV2 and TRBJ2-5, is EPEVTQTPSHQVTQMGQEVILRCVPISNHLYFYWYRQILGQKVEFLVSFYNNEISEKSEIFDDQFSVERPDGSNFTLKIRSTKLEDSAMYFCASKLVGQETQYFGPGTRLLVL.

This clonotype was observed a handful of times. The chain uses TRBV5-1 and TRBJ1-2; the D is unclear. The CDR3 spans 13 residues. Germline CDR1 and CDR2: SGHRS and YFSETQ. Between the trimmed V and J ends, which lost 0 bases and 6 bases, there was a span of 9 bases. CDR3 coding DNA: TGCGCCAGCAGCTTGGAAAGCACCAATGGCTACACCTTC. This sequence encodes CASSLESTNGYTF.

The CDR3 sequence: CASSLEPSGGTDTQYF. CDR3 nucleotide sequence: TGCGCCAGCAGCTTGGAACCTAGCGGGGGCACAGATACGCAGTATTTT. This chain links TRBV5-1 with TRBJ2-3; TRBD2 agrees at 9 bases. The ends lost 0 bases at V and 1 base at J; junction bases unmatched: 3. This CDR3 has 16 residues. Germline V gene data show CDR1 as SGHRS and CDR2 as YFSETQ.

V usage is TRBV5-1 and J usage is TRBJ2-5; 10 bases line up with TRBD2. Trimming at V came to 0 bases and at J to 2 bases, leaving 4 bases not matched to a gene. Germline CDR1 is SGHRS and CDR2 is YFSETQ. This CDR3 has 16 residues. CDR3 coding DNA: TGCGCCAGCAGCTTGGCCCAGCGGGGGGGGCAAGAGACCCAGTACTTC. Translating gives CASSLAQRGGQETQYF. The whole variable domain, remainder taken from reference TRBV5-1 and TRBJ2-5, is KAGVTQTPRYLIKTRGQQVTLSCSPISGHRSVSWYQQTPGQGLQFLFEYFSETQRNKGNFPGRFSGRQFSNSRSEMNVSTLELGDSALYLCASSLAQRGGQETQYFGPGTRLLVL.

The sample holds a few counts of this clonotype. The V gene is TRBV15, the J gene TRBJ2-3, with D maybe TRBD1 (5 bases). This CDR3 contains 16 residues. V was pared by 5 bases and J by 0 bases, with 15 bases between. The germline V gene encodes CDR1 LNHNV and CDR2 YYDKDF (reference sequence). CDR3 DNA: TGTGCCACCAGCGGAAGACAGCCTGCTAGCACAGATACGCAGTATTTT. Its protein product is CATSGRQPASTDTQYF.

The chain combines TRBV7-9 with TRBJ2-2; TRBD1 is a possible D gene (5 bases). Trimming cost V 2 bases and J 4 bases, with 8 bases left between them. The CDR3 loop spans 14 amino acids. The V gene's germline CDR1 is SEHNR and CDR2 FQNEAQ (reference sequence). The CDR3 sequence: CASSLQGTTGELFF. Here the CDR3 DNA reads TGTGCCAGCAGCTTACAGGGAACCACCGGGGAGCTGTTTTTT.

This clonotype has a handful of counts. V usage is TRBV12-3 or TRBV12-4 and J usage is TRBJ2-1, with 8 bases fitting TRBD2. Trimming at V came to 6 bases and at J to 8 bases, leaving 9 bases not matched to a gene. This CDR3 region has 14 residues. CDR3 DNA: TGTGCCAGCAGCTCGGGACTAGTGTTCTATGAGCAGTTCTTC. Translating it yields CASSSGLVFYEQFF.

The J gene is TRBJ1-6, the V gene TRBV6-5; 8 positions agree with TRBD1. The CDR3 runs 15 residues. J gave up 10 bases and V 0 bases, and 5 bases lay outside the gene matches. Germline V gene data show CDR1 as MNHEY and CDR2 as SVGAGI. The CDR3 sequence: CASSYSGTGGSPLHF. The CDR3 region has the DNA TGTGCCAGCAGTTACTCCGGGACAGGTGGATCACCCCTCCACTTT.

The rearrangement joins TRBV18 to TRBJ2-4; 9 positions match TRBD1. The CDR3 spans 16 residues. Germline V gene lookup returns CDR1 KGHSH and CDR2 LQKENI. J lost 2 bases, V lost 3 bases, and 5 bases had no gene match. The CDR3 coding sequence is TGTGCCAGCTCACCGGGACAGGGAAAGACCAAAAACATTCAGTACTTC. Protein product: CASSPGQGKTKNIQYF.

This clonotype has more than one count but fewer than ten. The V gene is TRBV19, the J gene TRBJ2-1; 9 bases map to TRBD1. Germline values: CDR1 LNHDA, CDR2 SQIVND (reference sequence). The CDR3 has 15 residues. V lost 3 bases and J lost 8; bases outside the gene matches: 8. DNA for the CDR3: TGTGCCAGTAGTATTCCAGGACAGGGGCAATATGAGCAGTTCTTC. This translates into CASSIPGQGQYEQFF.

The J gene is TRBJ2-5, the V gene TRBV5-1; D possibly corresponds to TRBD2 (7 bases). The V and J ends lost 7 bases and 4 bases respectively, with 14 bases between them. Germline V CDR1 and CDR2: SGHRS, YFSETQ. The CDR3 has 13 residues. The CDR3 coding sequence is TGCGCCAGCTCCGGGGGCGGGGGAGAGACCCAGTACTTC. The encoded protein is CASSGGGGETQYF. The complete variable domain, with remaining parts taken from reference TRBV5-1 and TRBJ2-5, reads KAGVTQTPRYLIKTRGQQVTLSCSPISGHRSVSWYQQTPGQGLQFLFEYFSETQRNKGNFPGRFSGRQFSNSRSEMNVSTLELGDSALYLCASSGGGGETQYFGPGTRLLVL.

This chain connects TRBV4-1 to TRBJ2-2; 8 bases are shared with TRBD1. The germline V gene has CDR1 MGHRA and CDR2 YSYEKL. V gave up 5 bases and J gave up 0 bases; unmatched junction bases: 11. CDR3 length equals 18 residues. Here the CDR3 DNA reads TGCGCCAGCAGCAAGTATACCTGGACAGGGCCGAACACCGGGGAGCTGTTTTTT. It encodes CASSKYTWTGPNTGELFF.

The CDR3 region has the DNA TGTGCCAGCAGCAAAGTAGCGGGACAGGGAGGAAACCAGCCCCAGCATTTT. Its protein product is CASSKVAGQGGNQPQHF. V gene TRBV21-1 combines with J gene TRBJ1-5; the D call of TRBD1 is as the table states it, not checked on the DNA. TRBV21-1 is noted as a pseudogene. The CDR3 runs to 17 residues.

The rearrangement joins TRBV10-2 to TRBJ1-5; 9 positions match TRBD1. After removal of 10 bases from V and 7 bases from J, the junction contained 8 bases not matched to a gene. Germline CDR1 is WSHSY and CDR2 is SAAADI. The CDR3 is 13 residues long. The CDR3 DNA follows: TGCGCCACCACAGGGGGCTGGGAACAGCCCCAGCATTTT. Its translation: CATTGGWEQPQHF.